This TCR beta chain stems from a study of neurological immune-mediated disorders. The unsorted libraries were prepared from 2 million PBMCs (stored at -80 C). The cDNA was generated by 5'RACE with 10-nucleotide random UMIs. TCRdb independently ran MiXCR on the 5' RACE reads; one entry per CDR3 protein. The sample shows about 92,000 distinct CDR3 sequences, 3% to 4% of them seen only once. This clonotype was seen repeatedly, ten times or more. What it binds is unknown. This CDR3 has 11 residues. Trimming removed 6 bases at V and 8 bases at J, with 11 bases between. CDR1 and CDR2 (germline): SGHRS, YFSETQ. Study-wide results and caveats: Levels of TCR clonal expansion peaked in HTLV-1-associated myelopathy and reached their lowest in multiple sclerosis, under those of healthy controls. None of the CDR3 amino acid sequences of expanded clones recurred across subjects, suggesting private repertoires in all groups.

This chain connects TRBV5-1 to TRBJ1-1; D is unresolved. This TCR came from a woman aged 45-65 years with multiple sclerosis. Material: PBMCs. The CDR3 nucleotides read TGCGCCAGCATAGATGGAGAAGAAGCTTTCTTT. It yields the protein CASIDGEEAFF.